This is a list of T cell receptor beta chains from one sample in a study of cytomegalovirus exposure and HLA in healthy donors. Sequenced by immunoSEQ multiplex PCR; TCRdb stores in-frame clones only, minus some. Among around 110,000 clones listed, about 72% were seen once. Source material: PBMCs. The receptors here all came from a man aged 18 to 29 in good health and CMV-seronegative. Each CDR3 is given with its conserved first and last residue. D genes are given only for firm matches. Where a row states a size, it is once, few, many or the class of an expanded clone; other rows omit it.

>.|.|TRBJ1-1|TRBV9
CASNSGREQAFF
TGTGCCAGCAACTCGGGCCGGGAACAAGCTTTCTTT
>TRBD1|.|TRBJ2-7|TRBV4-2
CASSQTGGRDEQYF
TGTGCCAGCAGCCAAACAGGGGGTCGGGACGAGCAGTACTTC
>TRBD2|.|TRBJ2-1|TRBV7-2
CASSSAPGTSGRNEQFF
TGTGCCAGCAGCTCAGCCCCCGGGACTAGCGGCAGGAATGAGCAGTTCTTC
>.|.|TRBJ2-4|TRBV4-3
CASSQDTGSGAKNIQYF
TGCGCCAGCAGCCAAGATACGGGGAGTGGGGCCAAAAACATTCAGTACTTC
>.|few|TRBJ1-1|TRBV5-1
CASGGGGARNTEAFF
TGCGCCAGCGGGGGTGGGGGGGCGAGGAACACTGAAGCTTTCTTT
>.|.|TRBJ1-3|TRBV19
CASSNRVKGNTIYF
TGTGCCAGTAGTAATCGGGTCAAAGGAAACACCATATATTTT
>.|.|TRBJ1-2|TRBV4-3
CASSQDGGNYGYTF
TGCGCCAGCAGCCAAGACGGGGGGAACTATGGCTACACCTTC
>.|.|TRBJ2-7|TRBV10-3
CAISESLYPRYDTPYEQYF
TGTGCCATCAGTGAGTCCCTTTACCCCCGATATGACACCCCATACGAGCAGTACTTC
>.|.|TRBJ2-5|TRBV29-1
CSVEPGAPQETQYF
TGCAGCGTTGAGCCAGGGGCTCCACAAGAGACCCAGTACTTC
>TRBD1|.|TRBJ2-7|TRBV4-3
CASSPGTGSYEQYF
TGCGCCAGCAGCCCCGGGACAGGCTCCTACGAGCAGTACTTC
>.|.|TRBJ1-2|TRBV20-1
CSAGGAGGYTF
TGCAGTGCTGGGGGGGCAGGTGGCTACACCTTC
>.|.|TRBJ2-1|TRBV28
CASSFRVRSNEQFF
TGTGCCAGCAGTTTCAGGGTAAGGTCCAATGAGCAGTTCTTC
>.|.|TRBJ1-5|TRBV6-6
CASSQGNQPQHF
TGTGCCAGCAGTCAGGGGAATCAGCCCCAGCATTTT
>TRBD1|.|TRBJ2-1|TRBV6-5
CASSTGTGNEQFF
TGTGCCAGCAGTACCGGGACAGGCAATGAGCAGTTCTTC